This record looks at one TCR beta chain sequence and its context. CD8 cells classed as naive were CD45RO-negative and positively selected for CCR7, excluding terminally differentiated effector memory CD45RA+ cells. TCRdb's copy holds only in-frame clones and misses some; the assay was immunoSEQ multiplex PCR. The repertoire holds around 2.1 million clones, about 93% seen once, with 1.7% in the top ten. This sample was included in a study of shared clonotypes between healthy human individuals. Material for sequencing was naive CD8+ T cells from PBMCs. The receptor comes from a man aged 18 to 29 in good health. Some clones in this sample may be carry-over from other donors' samples.

The CDR3 DNA follows: TGTGCCAGCAGCTTCACCGGGACCCTTGCTCACGAGCAGTACTTC. As protein: CASSFTGTLAHEQYF. The rearrangement links TRBV7-9 to TRBJ2-7; D may be TRBD1 or TRBD2 (5 bases each). The CDR3 totals 15 residues. Looked up from germline, CDR1 is SEHNR and CDR2 is FQNEAQ (reference sequence). The V gene lost 3 bases and the J gene lost 5 bases, with 17 bases spanning the gap.